These 10 T cell receptor beta chains were all obtained from the same sample, sequenced in a study of OX40 agonist ivuxolimab in advanced cancers. The assay was immunoSEQ multiplex PCR, and TCRdb's table has in-frame clones only and misses some. The profile shows 65,000 to 90,000 clones, about 90% of them singletons. Sample: CD4+ or CD8+ T cells sorted from blood, taken in a trial of the OX40 agonist ivuxolimab. The receptor set was obtained from an adult with an advanced solid tumor such as melanoma, head and neck, liver or kidney cancer.

The V gene is TRBV14, the J gene TRBJ1-6; D not resolved. V was trimmed by 3 bases and J by 0 bases, leaving 9 bases between them. This CDR3 contains 16 residues. CDR1 and CDR2 (germline): SGHDN, FVKESK. CDR3 in amino acids: CASSQSLSSYNSPLHF. CDR3 in DNA: TGTGCCAGCAGCCAGAGTCTTAGCTCCTATAATTCACCCCTCCACTTT.

The rearrangement joins TRBV6-4 to TRBJ1-4; no clear D. Germline CDR1 reads MRHNA; CDR2 reads SNTAGT. The CDR3 is made up of 9 amino acids. With 9 bases removed from V and 5 bases from J, the gap between germline ends came to 1 base. CDR3 in amino acids: CARNEKLFF. The CDR3 region has the DNA TGTGCCAGAAATGAAAAACTGTTTTTT.

The chain joins TRBV7-2 to TRBJ1-1; D unresolved. The germline V gene encodes CDR1 SGHTA and CDR2 FQGNSA. V lost 0 bases to trimming and J lost 3 bases, with 8 bases between them. The CDR3 extends over 14 amino acids. Here the CDR3 reads CASSLAAGYTEAFF. CDR3 DNA: TGTGCCAGCAGCTTAGCTGCCGGATACACTGAAGCTTTCTTT.

Here the CDR3 DNA reads TGTGCCAGTAGTATTATGGGGAGCGGGACTGAAGCTTTCTTT. This gives the protein CASSIMGSGTEAFF. V usage is TRBV19 and J usage is TRBJ1-1; D remains unclear. This CDR3 is 14 amino acids long. V was trimmed by 3 bases and J by 5 bases, leaving 13 bases between them. Germline V CDR1 and CDR2: LNHDA, SQIVND (reference sequence).

This chain uses TRBV29-1 with TRBJ2-2; TRBD2 matches at 12 bases. Germline loops: CDR1 SQVTM, CDR2 ANQGSEA. The V gene end was trimmed by 6 bases and the J gene end by 4 bases; junction bases not matched to a gene: 3. The CDR3 spans 14 residues. This CDR3 is CSVGTSGLTGELFF. The DNA of the CDR3 is TGCAGCGTCGGGACTAGCGGGCTCACCGGGGAGCTGTTTTTT.

The chain recombines TRBV27 with TRBJ2-1; the match to TRBD2 covers 9 bases. The V gene's germline CDR1 is MNHEY and CDR2 SMNVEV (reference sequence). CDR3 length: 15 amino acids. The V gene end was trimmed by 1 base and the J gene end by 4 bases; junction bases not matched to a gene: 2. Here the CDR3 DNA reads TGTGCCAGCAGTTTATTAGCGGGAGTTTACAATGAGCAGTTCTTC. Translating it yields CASSLLAGVYNEQFF.

This chain joins TRBV15 and TRBJ2-7; 10 bases map to TRBD1. The CDR3 spans 17 residues. The germline V gene encodes CDR1 LNHNV and CDR2 YYDKDF (reference sequence). Trimming removed 0 bases from V and 4 bases from J; junction bases left unmatched: 9. CDR3 nucleotides: TGTGCCACCAGCAGAGACTACCCCGGGACAGGGGCTTACGAGCAGTACTTC. It yields the protein CATSRDYPGTGAYEQYF. The full variable domain, with the rest looked up from reference TRBV15 and TRBJ2-7, is DAMVIQNPRYQVTQFGKPVTLSCSQTLNHNVMYWYQQKSSQAPKLLFHYYDKDFNNEADTPDNFQSRRPNTSFCFLDIRSPGLGDTAMYLCATSRDYPGTGAYEQYFGPGTRLTVT.

CDR3 amino acids: CASSLEPGLAAYEQYF. CDR3 coding DNA: TGTGCCAGCAGCTTGGAGCCGGGACTAGCGGCCTACGAGCAGTACTTC. The chain has TRBV7-9 and TRBJ2-7; 11 bases line up with TRBD2. V dropped 3 bases and J dropped 2; count of bases not matched to a gene: 6. The CDR3 length is 16 residues. The germline gives CDR1 SEHNR, CDR2 FQNEAQ (reference sequence).

This clone was seen once. The chain has TRBV27 and TRBJ2-2, with TRBD1 identical over 9 bases. The CDR3 covers 15 residues. V shed 3 bases and J 6 bases; nucleotides not matched to a gene: 5. Germline-derived CDR1 and CDR2 are MNHEY and SMNVEV (reference sequence). CDR3 amino acids: CASSFGQGLAGELFF. The CDR3 region has the DNA TGTGCCAGCAGTTTTGGACAGGGGCTCGCCGGGGAGCTGTTTTTT.

V is TRBV19 and J is TRBJ1-4, with unresolved D. This CDR3 comprises 12 residues. Between the trimmed V and J ends, which lost 5 bases and 7 bases, there was a span of 8 bases. Germline CDR1 LNHDA, CDR2 SQIVND (reference sequence). The CDR3 loop reads CASSGSLEKLFF. DNA of the CDR3: TGTGCCAGTAGTGGGTCTCTTGAAAAACTGTTTTTT.